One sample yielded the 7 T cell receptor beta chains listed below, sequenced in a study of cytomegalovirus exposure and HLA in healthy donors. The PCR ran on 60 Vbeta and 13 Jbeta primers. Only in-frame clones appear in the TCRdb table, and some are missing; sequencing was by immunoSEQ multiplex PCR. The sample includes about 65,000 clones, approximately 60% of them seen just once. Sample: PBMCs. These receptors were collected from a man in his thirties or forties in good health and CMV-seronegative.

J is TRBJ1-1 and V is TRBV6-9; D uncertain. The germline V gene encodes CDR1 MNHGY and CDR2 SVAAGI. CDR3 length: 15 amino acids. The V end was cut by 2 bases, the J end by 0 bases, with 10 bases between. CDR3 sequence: CASSYGRIMNTEAFF. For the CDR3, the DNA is TGTGCCAGCAGTTATGGGAGAATCATGAACACTGAAGCTTTCTTT.

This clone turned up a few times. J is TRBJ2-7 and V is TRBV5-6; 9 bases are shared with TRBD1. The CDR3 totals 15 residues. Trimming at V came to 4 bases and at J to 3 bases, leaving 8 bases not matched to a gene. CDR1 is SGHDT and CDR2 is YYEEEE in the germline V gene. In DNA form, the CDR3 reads TGTGCCAGCAGCCCCGGGACAGGGACGGGCTACGAGCAGTACTTC. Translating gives CASSPGTGTGYEQYF. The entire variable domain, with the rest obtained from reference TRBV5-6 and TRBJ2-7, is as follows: DAGVTQSPTHLIKTRGQQVTLRCSPKSGHDTVSWYQQALGQGPQFIFQYYEEEERQRGNFPDRFSGHQFPNYSSELNVNALLLGDSALYLCASSPGTGTGYEQYFGPGTRLTVT.

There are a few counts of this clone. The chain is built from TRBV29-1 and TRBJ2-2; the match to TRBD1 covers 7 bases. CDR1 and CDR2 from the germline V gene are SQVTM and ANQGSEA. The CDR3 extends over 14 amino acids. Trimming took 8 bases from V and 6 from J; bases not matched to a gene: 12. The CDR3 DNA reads TGCAGCTTTCGGGACAGCATGAAGGCCGGGGAGCTGTTTTTT. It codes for CSFRDSMKAGELFF.

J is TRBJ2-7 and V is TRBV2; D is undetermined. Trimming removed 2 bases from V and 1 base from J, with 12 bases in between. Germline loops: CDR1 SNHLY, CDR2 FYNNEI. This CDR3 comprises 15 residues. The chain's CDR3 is CASSELAENSYEQYF. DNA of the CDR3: TGTGCCAGCAGTGAATTGGCGGAAAATTCCTACGAGCAGTACTTC.

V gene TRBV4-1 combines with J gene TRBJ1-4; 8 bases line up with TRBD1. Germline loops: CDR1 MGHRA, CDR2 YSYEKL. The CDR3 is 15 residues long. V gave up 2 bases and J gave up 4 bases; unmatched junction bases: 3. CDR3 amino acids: CASSQSDRDNEKLFF. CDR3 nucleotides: TGCGCCAGCAGCCAATCGGACAGGGATAATGAAAAACTGTTTTTT.

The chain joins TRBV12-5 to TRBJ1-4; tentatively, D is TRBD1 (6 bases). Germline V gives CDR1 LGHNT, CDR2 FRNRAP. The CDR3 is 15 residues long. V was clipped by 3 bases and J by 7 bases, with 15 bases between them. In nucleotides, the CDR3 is TGTGCTAGTGGTTTTGAAGCCAGGGGACGTGAAAAACTGTTTTTT. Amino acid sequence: CASGFEARGREKLFF.

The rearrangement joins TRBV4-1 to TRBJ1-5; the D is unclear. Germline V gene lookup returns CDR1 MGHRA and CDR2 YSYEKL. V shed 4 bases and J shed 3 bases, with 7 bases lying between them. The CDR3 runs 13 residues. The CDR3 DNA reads TGCGCCAGCAGCCCCGAGTTCAATCAGCCCCAGCATTTT. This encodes CASSPEFNQPQHF.